This T cell receptor beta chain was captured in a study of beta chain features in type 1 diabetes. The study reverse transcribed the entire isolated RNA, so it sequenced expressed TCRB transcripts. The assay was immunoSEQ multiplex PCR, and TCRdb's table has in-frame clones only and misses some. The table shows 130,000 or so clones, with over 8% occurring only once. The sample holds a few counts of this clone. The specimen was central memory CD4+ T cells from blood. The receptor was derived from a woman between 40 and 55 years old in good health.

CDR3 nucleotide sequence: TGTGCCAGCAGTCCCGACCCGCTAGCTCCGCAGTTCTTC. Protein sequence: CASSPDPLAPQFF. The chain has TRBV7-6 and TRBJ2-1; possible D gene TRBD2, 5 bases. Germline CDR1 is SGHVS and CDR2 is FNYEAQ. The V end lost 6 bases, the J end lost 12 bases, and 18 bases lay between the germline ends. The CDR3 covers 13 residues.